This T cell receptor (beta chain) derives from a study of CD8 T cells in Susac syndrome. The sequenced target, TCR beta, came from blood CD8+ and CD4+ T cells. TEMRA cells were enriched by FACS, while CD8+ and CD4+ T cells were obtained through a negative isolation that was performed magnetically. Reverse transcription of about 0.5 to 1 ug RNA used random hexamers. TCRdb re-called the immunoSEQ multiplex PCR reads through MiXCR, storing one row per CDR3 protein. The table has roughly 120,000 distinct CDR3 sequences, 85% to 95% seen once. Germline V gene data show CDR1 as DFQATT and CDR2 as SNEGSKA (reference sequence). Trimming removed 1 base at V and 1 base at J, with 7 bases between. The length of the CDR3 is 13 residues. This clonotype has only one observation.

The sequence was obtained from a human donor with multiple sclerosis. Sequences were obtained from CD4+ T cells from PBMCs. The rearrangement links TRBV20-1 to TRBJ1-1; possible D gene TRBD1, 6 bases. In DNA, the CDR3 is TGCAGTGCTAGAGGAGGGGGGAACACTGAAGCTTTCTTT. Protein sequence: CSARGGGNTEAFF.